Reported below is one TCR beta chain. Its antigen is not identified. The germline gives CDR1 LNHNV, CDR2 YYDKDF (reference sequence). V lost 3 bases to trimming and J lost 4 bases, with 16 bases between them. This CDR3 comprises 16 residues. The data stem from a study of shared clonotypes between healthy human individuals. Background on the study: Each donor had three CD4 naive, three CD4 memory, two CD8 naive and one CD8 memory plate.

Study-wide results and limits: Among a few donors, about 5% of naive CD4 clonotypes were found in common.

Replicate PCRs from sorted subsets contained roughly 220 ng DNA, which is some 32,000 T cell genomes. The table came from immunoSEQ multiplex PCR; TCRdb's copy has only in-frame clones and leaves some out. The sample lists 1.6 million or so clones, roughly 96% occurring once. Donors had no recently reported acute infections or vaccinations and were HIV-negative. What was sequenced was naive CD4+ T cells sorted from blood. The subset denotes: CD45RA+ positively selected. The sequence came from a man aged 25 to 45 in good health. The chain recombines TRBV15 with TRBJ2-1; no reliable D call. The CDR3 DNA follows: TGTGCCACCAGCAGCGGCACTCGCGGTCATTACAATGAGCAGTTCTTC. It translates to CATSSGTRGHYNEQFF.